Listed here are 22 T cell receptor beta chains from one sample, sequenced in a study of blood T cell repertoires in COVID-19. Sequencing used immunoSEQ multiplex PCR; TCRdb keeps in-frame clones, though not all of them. The data hold about 150,000 clones, with 80% to 90% observed a single time. Sequences were obtained from PBMCs or T cells enriched from blood (not recorded which). These receptors were obtained from a woman aged 45-59 years with acute COVID-19.

The chain combines TRBV13 with TRBJ2-1; 11 nucleotides agree with TRBD2. With V trimmed by 0 bases and J by 2 bases, 3 bases remained unmatched. CDR1 is PRHDT, CDR2 FYEKMQ, per germline (reference sequence). This CDR3 has 17 amino acids. The CDR3 nucleotides read TGTGCCAGCAGCTTAGGACTGGGACTAGCGGCCTACAATGAGCAGTTCTTC. This translates into CASSLGLGLAAYNEQFF.

V gene TRBV5-8 combines with J gene TRBJ1-3; TRBD1 is a possible D gene (6 bases). This CDR3 spans 14 amino acids. Germline CDR1 SGHTS, CDR2 YDEGEE. Trimming shortened V by 1 base and J by 2 bases, and 7 bases separated the two germline ends. The CDR3, as DNA: TGTGCCAGCAGCTTGACAGGGACTGGAAACACCATATATTTT. Protein sequence: CASSLTGTGNTIYF.

The rearrangement joins TRBV2 to TRBJ2-3, with TRBD2 matching over 13 bases. In germline, CDR1 is SNHLY, CDR2 FYNNEI. The junction had 8 bases not matched to a gene; V was cut back by 6 bases and J by 2 bases. The CDR3 contains 17 residues. Written as DNA, the CDR3 is TGTGCCAGCAGCGGAAGGGGACTAGCGGGGTCCACAGATACGCAGTATTTT. This sequence encodes CASSGRGLAGSTDTQYF.

The rearrangement links TRBV12-3 or TRBV12-4 to TRBJ2-7; D gene ambiguous. This CDR3 region has 12 residues. V was pared by 0 bases and J by 4 bases, with 4 bases between. This CDR3 reads CASSLAQYEQYF. CDR3 sequence (DNA): TGTGCCAGCAGTTTAGCCCAATACGAGCAGTACTTC.

This sequence joins TRBV27 and TRBJ1-5, with 7 bases fitting TRBD1. This CDR3 contains 14 residues. Trimming at V came to 6 bases and at J to 3 bases, leaving 5 bases not matched to a gene. CDR1 and CDR2 (germline): MNHEY, SMNVEV (reference sequence). CDR3 coding DNA: TGTGCCAGCAGCTCGACAGGGACCAATCAGCCCCAGCATTTT. Residues: CASSSTGTNQPQHF.

This chain links TRBV3-1 (or the pseudogene TRBV3-2) with TRBJ1-6, with D tentatively TRBD1 (6 bases). With 4 bases removed from V and 5 bases from J, the gap between germline ends came to 9 bases. This CDR3 is 14 amino acids long. The germline V gene encodes CDR1 LGHDT and CDR2 YNNKEL (reference sequence). CDR3 amino acids: CASSLGQHNSPLHF. For the CDR3, the DNA is TGTGCCAGCAGCCTGGGACAACATAATTCACCCCTCCACTTT.

This chain connects TRBV6-2 or TRBV6-3 to TRBJ2-5; D unclear. CDR1 is MNHEY, CDR2 SVGEGT, per germline. This CDR3 comprises 17 residues. Trimming shortened V by 0 bases and J by 2 bases, and 16 bases separated the two germline ends. In DNA, the CDR3 is TGTGCCAGCAGTTACTCGACAACCCGACCCCCTCAAGAGACCCAGTACTTC. Amino acids: CASSYSTTRPPQETQYF.

The chain recombines TRBV18 with TRBJ2-1; 8 bases agree with TRBD1. Germline CDR1 and CDR2: KGHSH and LQKENI. The V gene end was trimmed by 3 bases and the J gene end by 8 bases; junction bases not matched to a gene: 9. This CDR3 has 15 amino acids. In DNA, the CDR3 is TGTGCCAGCTCACCCAATTTACAGGGGGGCGATGAGCAGTTCTTC. Its translation is CASSPNLQGGDEQFF.

This chain joins TRBV7-9 and TRBJ2-1; D is undetermined. The CDR3 has 12 amino acids. Germline V gene lookup returns CDR1 SEHNR and CDR2 FQNEAQ (reference sequence). Trimming removed 1 base at V and 8 bases at J, with 6 bases between. The CDR3 is CASSLGVYEQFF. The DNA of the CDR3 is TGTGCCAGCAGCTTAGGTGTCTATGAGCAGTTCTTC.

The rearrangement joins TRBV5-6 to TRBJ2-7, with 8 bases fitting TRBD1. Germline loops: CDR1 SGHDT, CDR2 YYEEEE. This CDR3 region has 15 residues. The ends lost 3 bases at V and 5 bases at J; junction bases unmatched: 10. The CDR3 protein is CASSSGTGQVDEQYF. For the CDR3, the DNA is TGTGCCAGCAGCTCGGGGACAGGACAAGTGGACGAGCAGTACTTC. The variable domain in full, with the rest retrieved from reference TRBV5-6 and TRBJ2-7, is DAGVTQSPTHLIKTRGQQVTLRCSPKSGHDTVSWYQQALGQGPQFIFQYYEEEERQRGNFPDRFSGHQFPNYSSELNVNALLLGDSALYLCASSSGTGQVDEQYFGPGTRLTVT.

The chain joins TRBV19 to TRBJ1-2, with a tentative D call TRBD1 (5 bases). Per germline, CDR1 LNHDA and CDR2 SQIVND (reference sequence). Between the trimmed V and J ends, which lost 6 bases and 8 bases, there was a span of 13 bases. The CDR3 sequence is 12 residues long. CDR3 amino acids: CASSPTGGGYTF. The CDR3 DNA is TGTGCCAGTAGCCCTACCGGGGGAGGCTACACCTTC. Complete variable domain (other parts from reference TRBV19 and TRBJ1-2): DGGITQSPKYLFRKEGQNVTLSCEQNLNHDAMYWYRQDPGQGLRLIYYSQIVNDFQKGDIAEGYSVSREKKESFPLTVTSAQKNPTAFYLCASSPTGGGYTFGSGTRLTVV.

This chain connects TRBV5-4 to TRBJ2-5, with D perhaps TRBD2 (5 bases). Germline V gene lookup returns CDR1 SGHNT and CDR2 YYREEE (reference sequence). The CDR3 extends over 15 amino acids. V lost 4 bases, J lost 3 bases, and 16 bases lay in between. Here the CDR3 DNA reads TGTGCCAGCAGCCCGAGTGGGAGTAGGGAAGAGACCCAGTACTTC. Its translation is CASSPSGSREETQYF.

V and J are TRBV3-1 (or the pseudogene TRBV3-2) and TRBJ2-3; no reliable D call. The V gene's germline CDR1 is LGHDT and CDR2 YNNKEL (reference sequence). The CDR3 runs to 13 residues. V was pared by 7 bases and J by 1 base, with 9 bases between. The CDR3 region is CASTRPGTDTQYF. In DNA form, the CDR3 reads TGTGCCAGCACCCGTCCAGGCACAGATACGCAGTATTTT.

V gene TRBV11-2 combines with J gene TRBJ2-7, with 11 positions matching TRBD2. This CDR3 is 19 amino acids long. Germline CDR1 reads SGHAT; CDR2 reads FQNNGV. J gave up 1 base and V 5 bases, and 16 bases lay outside the gene matches. CDR3 amino acids: CASSITSGTSGLYSYEQYF. DNA of the CDR3: TGTGCCAGCAGCATAACCTCCGGGACTAGCGGCCTTTATTCCTACGAGCAGTACTTC.

V usage is TRBV2 and J usage is TRBJ1-5; D call uncertain. The CDR3 loop spans 16 amino acids. V dropped 2 bases and J dropped 0 bases, with 11 bases sitting between them. The germline V gene has CDR1 SNHLY and CDR2 FYNNEI. The CDR3 region has the DNA TGTGCCAGCAGTGAAACGCCAGCGGGTAGCAATCAGCCCCAGCATTTT. The encoded protein is CASSETPAGSNQPQHF.

The chain is built from TRBV10-1 and TRBJ2-2; 8 bases are shared with TRBD2. Germline V gives CDR1 WNHNN, CDR2 SYGVQD (reference sequence). The J segment lost 4 bases and the V segment lost 5 bases, leaving 0 bases of the junction unmatched. The length of the CDR3 is 13 residues. This CDR3 is CASSSGSTGELFF. In DNA form, the CDR3 reads TGCGCCAGCAGTAGCGGGAGCACCGGGGAGCTGTTTTTT.

CDR3 protein: CASSSGLAGGYEQYF. The CDR3 nucleotides read TGCGCCAGCAGCTCGGGACTAGCGGGAGGGTACGAGCAGTACTTC. The rearrangement joins TRBV5-1 to TRBJ2-7; 16 bases are a match to TRBD2. Trimming removed 3 bases from V and 4 bases from J; junction bases left unmatched: 1. Germline CDR1 is SGHRS and CDR2 is YFSETQ. The CDR3 sequence is 15 residues long.

The chain has TRBV6-2 or TRBV6-3 and TRBJ1-1; 9 bases are a match to TRBD1. Trimming at V came to 2 bases and at J to 0 bases, leaving 19 bases not matched to a gene. Per the germline V gene, CDR1 is MNHEY and CDR2 is SVGEGT. This CDR3 region has 21 residues. CDR3 in amino acids: CASSYLGQGKVGKSVNTEAFF. The CDR3 nucleotides are TGTGCCAGCAGTTACCTTGGACAGGGGAAGGTAGGGAAATCGGTGAACACTGAAGCTTTCTTT.

The CDR3 loop reads CASSLALNEQFF. CDR3 nucleotides: TGTGCCAGCAGCTTAGCTCTCAATGAGCAGTTCTTC. This chain links TRBV7-2 with TRBJ2-1; D is undetermined. Germline CDR1 reads SGHTA; CDR2 reads FQGNSA. There are 12 residues in the CDR3. The V end lost 0 bases, the J end lost 6 bases, and 3 bases lay between the germline ends.

This chain joins TRBV19 and TRBJ2-1; weak D call: TRBD2 (5 bases). The germline V gene has CDR1 LNHDA and CDR2 SQIVND (reference sequence). CDR3 length: 15 residues. Trimming left V 7 bases short and J 4 bases short, with 17 bases between. DNA for the CDR3: TGTGCCAGTACCCCAAGTCCGCGGGTATACAATGAGCAGTTCTTC. Protein: CASTPSPRVYNEQFF. Complete variable domain (other parts from reference TRBV19 and TRBJ2-1): DGGITQSPKYLFRKEGQNVTLSCEQNLNHDAMYWYRQDPGQGLRLIYYSQIVNDFQKGDIAEGYSVSREKKESFPLTVTSAQKNPTAFYLCASTPSPRVYNEQFFGPGTRLTVL.

The J gene is TRBJ1-3, the V gene TRBV21-1. TRBV21-1 is a recognized pseudogene. This CDR3 is 16 amino acids long. The CDR3 nucleotides read TGTGCCAGCAGTCGAGGGGGGGGTGAACCTGGAAACACCATATATTTT. Its protein product is CASSRGGGEPGNTIYF.

This clone occurred a few times. The V call is TRBV5-5, the J call TRBJ2-3; D call uncertain. This CDR3 is built from 15 residues. Trimming cost V 0 bases and J 2 bases, with 10 bases left between them. Germline CDR1 SGHKS, CDR2 YYEKEE (reference sequence). CDR3 loop: CASSLGGSNTDTQYF. CDR3 in DNA: TGTGCCAGCAGCTTGGGCGGCAGTAACACAGATACGCAGTATTTT. The full variable domain, its missing parts supplied by reference TRBV5-5 and TRBJ2-3, is DAGVTQSPTHLIKTRGQQVTLRCSPISGHKSVSWYQQVLGQGPQFIFQYYEKEERGRGNFPDRFSARQFPNYSSELNVNALLLGDSALYLCASSLGGSNTDTQYFGPGTRLTVL.